This T cell receptor (beta chain) was recovered during a study of cytomegalovirus exposure and HLA in healthy donors. Only a few counts were recorded for this clone. The target antigen is unknown. This PCR relied on a set of 60 Vbeta primers and 13 Jbeta primers. Assay used: immunoSEQ multiplex PCR; TCRdb lists only in-frame clones, some missing. This repertoire shows about 190,000 clones, roughly four fifths found once; its top ten account for less than 4%. Germline CDR1 and CDR2: SGDLS and YYNGEE. This CDR3 is 13 amino acids long. V was shortened by 5 bases and J by 4 bases, with 12 bases between the two germline ends. Study conclusions and caveats: Investigators reported about 160 TCR beta chains as tied to cytomegalovirus.

This chain links TRBV9 with TRBJ2-5, with D perhaps matching TRBD2 (6 bases). The source material was PBMCs. The sequence was collected from a woman aged 25-40 years in good health and CMV-seropositive. The CDR3: CASSGRPGETQYF. CDR3 coding DNA: TGTGCCAGCAGTGGGAGGCCAGGAGAGACCCAGTACTTC.